This is a list of T cell receptor beta chains from one sample in a study of cytomegalovirus exposure and HLA in healthy donors. The repertoire was sequenced with immunoSEQ multiplex PCR; TCRdb's copy has only in-frame clones and lacks some. This sample's clone table lists 55,000 to 85,000 clones. Source material: PBMCs. Receptors were obtained from a woman under 40 in good health and CMV-seronegative. Each CDR3 is given with its conserved first and last residue. Fields, in order: V gene, J gene, CDR3 protein.

v_call: TRBV15
j_call: TRBJ2-7
cdr3_aa: CATGKGAAYEQYF

v_call: TRBV7-9
j_call: TRBJ2-1
cdr3_aa: CASSLAFGRAAVYNEQFF

v_call: TRBV15
j_call: TRBJ2-7
cdr3_aa: CATSEHPGLAGGIYEQYF

v_call: TRBV6-5
j_call: TRBJ2-3
cdr3_aa: CASSYLSGRGTDTQYF

v_call: TRBV6-1
j_call: TRBJ2-1
cdr3_aa: CASSEAGTGVVKSDNEQFF

v_call: TRBV7-9
j_call: TRBJ2-5
cdr3_aa: CASSRSGIRETQYF

v_call: TRBV19
j_call: TRBJ2-7
cdr3_aa: CASSLGGNEQYF

v_call: TRBV5-6
j_call: TRBJ1-2
cdr3_aa: CASSPGQKVVNYGYTF

v_call: TRBV27
j_call: TRBJ2-7
cdr3_aa: CASSFSGRASEQYF

v_call: TRBV15
j_call: TRBJ1-1
cdr3_aa: CATSRRTVNTEDFF

v_call: TRBV5-1
j_call: TRBJ1-1
cdr3_aa: CASSGEGRGKNTEAFF

v_call: TRBV15
j_call: TRBJ2-7
cdr3_aa: CATSRELAGSYEQYF

v_call: TRBV10-1
j_call: TRBJ1-3
cdr3_aa: CVSRDRARGNTIYF

v_call: TRBV28
j_call: TRBJ2-5
cdr3_aa: CASSFSEGGRETQYF

v_call: TRBV18
j_call: TRBJ2-7
cdr3_aa: CASSPPTPRGAYEQYF

v_call: TRBV28
j_call: TRBJ1-2
cdr3_aa: CASSSGAAFYGYTF

v_call: TRBV11-2
j_call: TRBJ2-5
cdr3_aa: CASSPQGGGETQYF

v_call: TRBV28
j_call: TRBJ1-5
cdr3_aa: CASRATGLNQPQHF

v_call: TRBV13
j_call: TRBJ2-1
cdr3_aa: CASRWRGTDNEQFF

v_call: TRBV19
j_call: TRBJ2-7
cdr3_aa: CASTPTVMSYEQYF

v_call: TRBV28
j_call: TRBJ1-5
cdr3_aa: CASSYRGQPQHF

v_call: TRBV29-1
j_call: TRBJ1-1
cdr3_aa: CSVRQGGTEAFF

v_call: TRBV9
j_call: TRBJ1-5
cdr3_aa: CASSVSENQPQHF

v_call: TRBV6-1
j_call: TRBJ1-5
cdr3_aa: CASSDGVTSTYSNQPQHF

v_call: TRBV6-1
j_call: TRBJ1-2
cdr3_aa: CASERKLVHTF

v_call: TRBV18
j_call: TRBJ2-1
cdr3_aa: CASSRPTGGFYNEQFF

v_call: TRBV7-9
j_call: TRBJ2-5
cdr3_aa: CASSLGTSGRKTQYF

v_call: TRBV30
j_call: TRBJ2-5
cdr3_aa: CAWGGLAGVGETQYF